The 15 T cell receptor beta chains in this list originate from one sample, sequenced in a study of metastatic and nonmetastatic thyroid tumors. MiXCR re-clonotyped the PCR reads for TCRdb. The table includes more than 40,000 clones, approximately 3% detected once. All patients were untreated before thyroid surgery. Sequenced material: blood. The receptors here all came from a female donor with papillary thyroid cancer or a benign thyroid nodule (not recorded which). Some clones in this sample may be carry-over from other donors' samples.

This chain joins TRBV28 and TRBJ2-1, with D possibly being TRBD2 (5 bases). The CDR3 has 14 residues. Germline-derived CDR1 and CDR2 are MDHEN and SYDVKM. V shed 7 bases and J shed 1 base, with 11 bases lying between them. The CDR3 DNA follows: TGTGCCAGCACCCTAGGAGGATCCTACAATGAGCAGTTCTTC. As protein: CASTLGGSYNEQFF.

This clone was seen ten or more times. The chain carries TRBV7-6 and TRBJ1-3; D is perhaps TRBD1 (5 bases). V shed 6 bases and J shed 0 bases, with 15 bases lying between them. The CDR3 contains 16 residues. In germline, CDR1 is SGHVS, CDR2 FNYEAQ. The DNA for the CDR3 is TGTGCCAGCAGTTTCCCCGGGGCGGACTCTGGAAACACCATATATTTT. Translation gives CASSFPGADSGNTIYF.

In this sample, this clone turned up many times. V usage is TRBV20-1 and J usage is TRBJ2-5; D is perhaps TRBD2 (6 bases). In germline, CDR1 is DFQATT, CDR2 SNEGSKA (reference sequence). V gave up 3 bases and J gave up 7 bases, with 18 bases separating them. This CDR3 spans 14 amino acids. CDR3 residues: CSARAWRDLRTQYF. DNA of the CDR3: TGCAGTGCTAGGGCCTGGCGGGACCTCAGGACCCAGTACTTC.

This clone was counted ten times or more. The chain combines TRBV6-1 with TRBJ2-7; 13 nucleotides match TRBD2. The CDR3 has 17 amino acids. Germline trimming cut 8 bases from V and 6 bases from J; bases unmatched to any gene: 16. Germline loops: CDR1 MNHNS, CDR2 SASEGT. DNA for the CDR3: TGTGCCAGCTCCGGGACTAGCGGGACCACACGGTGGGGCGAGCAGTACTTC. Amino acid sequence: CASSGTSGTTRWGEQYF.

Turning to this clone: Compared with germline, one end of the junction differs, possibly owing to a read error. The V call is TRBV12-3 or TRBV12-4, the J call TRBJ2-2; 11 nucleotides align to TRBD2. The CDR3 is 15 amino acids. CDR3 nucleotides: TGTTCCAGCAGTTTCCTAGCGGGAGGTAGCGGGGAGCTGTTTTTT. Protein: CSSSFLAGGSGELFF.

This clone was counted many times. This may arise from a read error, as a much more abundant clone is one base away. The sample has other DNA sequences that encode this CDR3 too. V gene TRBV27 combines with J gene TRBJ2-3, with a possible D match to TRBD2 (6 bases). The V end lost 4 bases, the J end lost 0 bases, and 17 bases lay between the germline ends. The CDR3 sequence is 17 residues long. CDR1 is MNHEY and CDR2 is SMNVEV in the germline V gene (reference sequence). The CDR3 spells CASSSHPQRVSTDTQYF. DNA of the CDR3: TGTGCCAGCAGTTCTCATCCCCAGCGGGTTAGCACAGATACGCAGTATTTT.

This clone was seen at least ten times. The chain uses TRBV20-1 and TRBJ2-3; D unclear. This CDR3 is built from 13 residues. Germline V CDR1 and CDR2: DFQATT, SNEGSKA (reference sequence). The V gene lost 0 bases and the J gene lost 9 bases, with 13 bases spanning the gap. Written as DNA, the CDR3 is TGCAGTGCTAGAGACGAGATCGGCCAAACGCAGTATTTT. Residues: CSARDEIGQTQYF.

This clone was seen ten or more times. The rearrangement joins TRBV5-1 to TRBJ2-1, with D perhaps matching TRBD2 (6 bases). V was cut by 0 bases and J by 3 bases, with 13 bases left in between. Germline V CDR1 and CDR2: SGHRS, YFSETQ. The CDR3 runs 16 residues. The CDR3 sequence: CASSLGGLSYYNEQFF. CDR3 DNA: TGCGCCAGCAGCTTGGGGGGACTCAGTTACTACAATGAGCAGTTCTTC.

This clone was seen at least ten times. This sequence joins TRBV18 and TRBJ1-1, with TRBD1 matching over 11 bases. Trimming cost V 6 bases and J 5 bases; bases outside gene matches: 8. The CDR3 sequence is 15 residues long. From germline, CDR1 is KGHSH and CDR2 LQKENI. The CDR3 sequence is CASSGQGASLTEAFF. The CDR3 DNA follows: TGTGCCAGCTCTGGACAGGGGGCGTCGTTAACTGAAGCTTTCTTT.

The rearrangement uses TRBV11-2 and TRBJ2-7; TRBD2 might be the D (6 bases). Germline V gene lookup returns CDR1 SGHAT and CDR2 FQNNGV. The CDR3 extends over 15 amino acids. Deletions cut 5 bases from V and 3 bases from J, with 17 bases between. CDR3 sequence reads: CASSLTGDSYYEQYF. CDR3 bases: TGTGCCAGCAGCCTCACGGGGGACTCCTACTACGAGCAGTACTTC. Drawing the rest from reference TRBV11-2 and TRBJ2-7, the complete variable domain is EAGVAQSPRYKIIEKRQSVAFWCNPISGHATLYWYQQILGQGPKLLIQFQNNGVVDDSQLPKDRFSAERLKGVDSTLKIQPAKLEDSAVYLCASSLTGDSYYEQYFGPGTRLTVT.

The rearrangement joins TRBV10-1 to TRBJ1-5, with TRBD1 identical over 7 bases. Per germline, CDR1 WNHNN and CDR2 SYGVQD (reference sequence). Trimming removed 3 bases from V and 7 bases from J; junction bases left unmatched: 3. This CDR3 has 13 amino acids. The DNA for the CDR3 is TGCGCCAGCAGTGAAGGCAGGGGGCAGCCCCAGCATTTT. Translated, it gives CASSEGRGQPQHF.

This clone was seen many times. This chain joins TRBV20-1 and TRBJ2-3; the D gene is possibly TRBD1 (5 bases). The CDR3 is made up of 14 amino acids. Trimming removed 4 bases from V and 0 bases from J, with 11 bases in between. Per germline, CDR1 DFQATT and CDR2 SNEGSKA (reference sequence). CDR3 region: CSAIHTGSTDTQYF. The CDR3 bases are TGCAGTGCTATACACACAGGAAGCACAGATACGCAGTATTTT.

This clone was seen a few times. The rearrangement joins TRBV29-1 to TRBJ1-3; 7 nucleotides align to TRBD1. Germline loops: CDR1 SQVTM, CDR2 ANQGSEA. V trimming: 7 bases; J trimming: 0 bases; junction bases outside the gene matches: 6. The CDR3 is 14 amino acids. CDR3 DNA: TGCAGCGCCAAGACAGGGTACTCTGGAAACACCATATATTTT. Translated, it gives CSAKTGYSGNTIYF.

This clone was counted ten times or more. The chain is built from TRBV2 and TRBJ2-7, with a tentative D call TRBD1 (5 bases). V dropped 6 bases and J dropped 4 bases, with 10 bases sitting between them. Germline V CDR1 and CDR2: SNHLY, FYNNEI. The CDR3 runs to 12 residues. CDR3 in amino acids: CASSRAGYEQYF. As DNA, the CDR3 is TGTGCCAGCAGCAGGGCTGGGTACGAGCAGTACTTC.

This chain joins TRBV6-2 or TRBV6-3 and TRBJ2-5; 11 bases are a match to TRBD1. Germline V CDR1 and CDR2: MNHEY, SVGEGT. The ends lost 2 bases at V and 7 bases at J; junction bases unmatched: 0. The length of the CDR3 is 13 residues. CDR3 amino acids: CASSYGTGGTQYF. The CDR3 nucleotides are TGTGCCAGCAGTTACGGGACAGGGGGGACCCAGTACTTC.